One and the same sample provided the 24 T cell receptor beta chains below, sequenced in a study of graft-versus-host responses after intestinal transplantation. Clones were read by immunoSEQ multiplex PCR, and TCRdb kept only the in-frame ones, dropping some. Among roughly 110,000 clones, approximately 88% were seen once, and the ten largest hold around 0.73%. Which antigens these TCRs recognize remains unknown. Source: unstimulated CD4+ T cells sorted from spleen or lymph node cells, taken before transplant. The source is a human donor who was the organ donor for an intestinal transplant.

Note on this clone: This sample includes further DNA sequences coding for the same CDR3. This rearrangement joins TRBV7-9 to TRBJ2-2, with a weak D call TRBD1 (5 bases). The CDR3 is 15 amino acids. Trimming removed 3 bases at V and 4 bases at J, with 12 bases between. Germline V gene lookup returns CDR1 SEHNR and CDR2 FQNEAQ (reference sequence). CDR3 sequence reads: CASSFGLGPTGELFF. CDR3 nucleotides: TGTGCCAGCAGCTTTGGTCTGGGGCCCACCGGGGAGCTGTTTTTT.

This clone occurred a few times. The chain couples TRBV2 to TRBJ2-1; D is possibly TRBD2 (6 bases). Trimming removed 3 bases from V and 1 base from J, with 16 bases in between. CDR1 SNHLY and CDR2 FYNNEI come from the germline V gene. There are 17 residues in the CDR3. CDR3 amino acids: CASSDTSFAGSYNEQFF. The CDR3 DNA reads as TGTGCCAGCAGTGACACCTCTTTCGCGGGATCCTACAATGAGCAGTTCTTC. The entire variable domain, with the rest obtained from reference TRBV2 and TRBJ2-1, is as follows: EPEVTQTPSHQVTQMGQEVILRCVPISNHLYFYWYRQILGQKVEFLVSFYNNEISEKSEIFDDQFSVERPDGSNFTLKIRSTKLEDSAMYFCASSDTSFAGSYNEQFFGPGTRLTVL.

The V and J genes are TRBV7-9 and TRBJ2-7, with D perhaps TRBD1 or TRBD2 (6 bases each). The CDR3 runs 14 residues. Per the germline V gene, CDR1 is SEHNR and CDR2 is FQNEAQ (reference sequence). V dropped 5 bases and J dropped 5 bases, with 16 bases sitting between them. This CDR3 reads CASSRGRGLDEQYF. The CDR3 nucleotides are TGTGCCAGCAGCCGGGGCCGGGGGCTTGACGAGCAGTACTTC.

The chain combines TRBV5-4 with TRBJ2-6; D ambiguous. V was trimmed by 1 base and J by 0 bases, leaving 11 bases between them. The length of the CDR3 is 17 residues. Germline V gives CDR1 SGHNT, CDR2 YYREEE (reference sequence). CDR3 region: CASSLRVGSSGANVLTF. DNA of the CDR3: TGTGCCAGCAGCTTGCGAGTTGGTAGCTCTGGGGCCAACGTCCTGACTTTC.

This clone was detected only a few times. The chain joins TRBV6-6 to TRBJ2-7; D uncertain. Trimming took 1 base from V and 7 from J, leaving 17 bases between them. The CDR3 spans 15 residues. Germline assignment: CDR1 MNHNY and CDR2 SVGAGI (reference sequence). CDR3 DNA: TGTGCCAGCAGTTACTATTCTTGGACCTCTGTGGAGCAGTACTTC. Encoded protein: CASSYYSWTSVEQYF.

The V gene is TRBV7-9, the J gene TRBJ1-1; TRBD1 aligns across 7 bases. This CDR3 is 14 amino acids long. Germline CDR1 is SEHNR and CDR2 is FQNEAQ (reference sequence). V shed 0 bases, J shed 8 bases, and the junction held 6 bases outside the gene matches. CDR3 in amino acids: CASSLAARQGEAFF. The CDR3 nucleotides read TGTGCCAGCAGCTTAGCCGCCCGACAGGGAGAAGCTTTCTTT.

The chain joins TRBV15 to TRBJ1-4; TRBD1 might be the D (5 bases). The CDR3 consists of 14 residues. Germline CDR1 reads LNHNV; CDR2 reads YYDKDF (reference sequence). Trimming removed 3 bases at V and 7 bases at J, with 12 bases between. In nucleotides, the CDR3 is TGTGCCACCAGCAGGAGGGGCAGCGGTGAAAAACTGTTTTTT. Translated, it gives CATSRRGSGEKLFF.

The chain employs TRBV21-1 and TRBJ2-1. TRBV21-1 is flagged as a pseudogene. The CDR3 extends over 10 amino acids. The CDR3 spells CASGLDEQFF. DNA for the CDR3: TGTGCCAGCGGTTTGGATGAGCAGTTCTTC.

The CDR3 here is CASSPSWGSSYEQYF. CDR3 nucleotide sequence: TGTGCCAGCAGCCCAAGTTGGGGGAGCTCCTACGAGCAGTACTTC. This sequence joins TRBV5-6 and TRBJ2-7; D could derive from TRBD1 or TRBD2 (5 bases each). CDR3 length equals 15 residues. Trimming shortened V by 4 bases and J by 0 bases, and 14 bases separated the two germline ends. CDR1 is SGHDT and CDR2 is YYEEEE in the germline V gene.

The chain combines TRBV5-4 with TRBJ2-5, with 8 positions matching TRBD1. The CDR3 is made up of 13 amino acids. The germline V gene has CDR1 SGHNT and CDR2 YYREEE (reference sequence). The junction had 1 base not matched to a gene; V was cut back by 4 bases and J by 2 bases. CDR3 loop: CASSGQGQETQYF. In DNA form, the CDR3 reads TGTGCCAGCAGCGGACAGGGACAAGAGACCCAGTACTTC.

The chain is built from TRBV19 and TRBJ2-3; 9 positions match TRBD2. V lost 6 bases to trimming and J lost 4 bases; unmatched junction nucleotides: 8. There are 15 residues in the CDR3. Germline V gene data show CDR1 as LNHDA and CDR2 as SQIVND (reference sequence). This CDR3 reads CASRWRAGGPDTQYF. DNA of the CDR3: TGTGCCAGTAGATGGAGGGCGGGAGGGCCAGATACGCAGTATTTT.

This clone appeared once. The chain uses TRBV6-6 and TRBJ2-7; the match to TRBD2 covers 14 bases. The CDR3 consists of 15 residues. J was trimmed by 5 bases and V by 4 bases; bases with no gene match: 4. Germline V CDR1 and CDR2: MNHNY, SVGAGI (reference sequence). The DNA of the CDR3 is TGTGCCAGCAGTTCCCGACTAGCGGGAGGGCACGAGCAGTACTTC. This sequence encodes CASSSRLAGGHEQYF.

This clone came up a few times. This chain joins TRBV7-2 and TRBJ1-1; D possibly corresponds to TRBD1 (5 bases). Germline CDR1 is SGHTA and CDR2 is FQGNSA. V was shortened by 4 bases and J by 1 base, with 10 bases between the two germline ends. The CDR3 loop spans 14 amino acids. The CDR3 sequence is CASSYARGNTEAFF. In nucleotides, the CDR3 is TGTGCCAGCAGCTACGCTAGGGGGAACACTGAAGCTTTCTTT.

The chain joins TRBV18 to TRBJ2-7; D ambiguous. This CDR3 has 13 residues. The germline CDR1 and CDR2 sequences are KGHSH and LQKENI. V dropped 5 bases and J dropped 7 bases, with 15 bases sitting between them. CDR3 nucleotide sequence: TGTGCCAGCTCATCCGGGCGCGATGGGGAGCAGTACTTC. This codes for CASSSGRDGEQYF. Together with reference TRBV18 and TRBJ2-7, the CDR3 gives the full variable domain: NAGVMQNPRHLVRRRGQEARLRCSPMKGHSHVYWYRQLPEEGLKFMVYLQKENIIDESGMPKERFSAEFPKEGPSILRIQQVVRGDSAAYFCASSSGRDGEQYFGPGTRLTVT.

The table lists this clone with a few counts. Other DNA sequences within the sample encode an identical CDR3. The V call is TRBV5-1, the J call TRBJ1-2; TRBD1 is a possible D gene (5 bases). The CDR3 loop spans 13 amino acids. Trimming removed 0 bases from V and 2 bases from J, with 5 bases in between. Germline CDR1 reads SGHRS; CDR2 reads YFSETQ. Here the CDR3 DNA reads TGCGCCAGCAGCTTGGGGACAAACTATGGCTACACCTTC. This gives the protein CASSLGTNYGYTF.

The CDR3 DNA follows: TGTGCCAGCAGCTTTGGGGGCGCAGGGTTCTACGAGCAGTACTTC. Translated, it gives CASSFGGAGFYEQYF. The gene calls are TRBV7-2 and TRBJ2-7; the D gene is possibly TRBD1 (6 bases). Between the trimmed V and J ends, which lost 3 bases and 3 bases, there was a span of 15 bases. This CDR3 region has 15 residues. In germline, CDR1 is SGHTA, CDR2 FQGNSA.

The chain is built from TRBV6-1 and TRBJ1-5; the match to TRBD1 covers 12 bases. There are 16 residues in the CDR3. The junction had 5 bases not matched to a gene; V was cut back by 3 bases and J by 5 bases. In germline, CDR1 is MNHNS, CDR2 SASEGT. The CDR3 is CASSDRDRGLYQPQHF. The CDR3 bases are TGTGCCAGCAGTGACCGGGACAGGGGGCTTTATCAGCCCCAGCATTTT.

The V call is TRBV18, the J call TRBJ1-4; 12 bases are shared with TRBD1. Germline V CDR1 and CDR2: KGHSH, LQKENI. After removal of 5 bases from V and 7 bases from J, the junction contained 8 bases not matched to a gene. The CDR3 contains 16 residues. CDR3 in DNA: TGTGCCAGCTCAACCGGGACAGGGGGCGCAGGTGAAAAACTGTTTTTT. It translates to CASSTGTGGAGEKLFF.

This chain links TRBV11-2 with TRBJ2-7, with D possibly TRBD1 on 7 matching bases. V lost 3 bases, J lost 4 bases, and 13 bases lay in between. Germline V gene data show CDR1 as SGHAT and CDR2 as FQNNGV. This CDR3 has 14 residues. CDR3 DNA: TGTGCCAGCAGCTTTTCACAGGGGAGGTACGAGCAGTACTTC. Its protein is CASSFSQGRYEQYF.

The V and J genes are TRBV7-2 and TRBJ2-7; maybe TRBD2 (6 bases). V shed 5 bases and J shed 2 bases, with 16 bases lying between them. The CDR3 length is 15 residues. Germline CDR1 reads SGHTA; CDR2 reads FQGNSA. The CDR3 region is CASSPRWGTPYEQYF. The CDR3 DNA reads as TGTGCCAGCAGCCCCCGGTGGGGGACTCCCTACGAGCAGTACTTC.

The chain links TRBV6-1 to TRBJ2-3; 7 positions agree with TRBD1. The length of the CDR3 is 14 residues. V lost 4 bases and J lost 5; bases outside the gene matches: 6. CDR1 is MNHNS and CDR2 is SASEGT in the germline V gene. The CDR3 region is CASSVQGGEDTQYF. The CDR3 DNA reads as TGTGCCAGCAGTGTCCAAGGGGGCGAAGATACGCAGTATTTT.

V usage is TRBV11-3 and J usage is TRBJ1-3; D unclear. V dropped 1 base and J dropped 4 bases, with 5 bases sitting between them. From germline, CDR1 is SGHNT and CDR2 YENEEA. This CDR3 region has 13 residues. The CDR3 reads CASSLGVGNTIYF. The CDR3 DNA reads TGTGCCAGCAGCTTAGGAGTCGGAAACACCATATATTTT.

This clone was detected once. The junction departs from germline at one end; a sequencing error may be responsible. This chain connects TRBV30 to TRBJ2-7; TRBD2 matches 8 bases. The germline V gene has CDR1 GTSNPN and CDR2 SVGIG (reference sequence). This CDR3 region has 15 residues. CDR3 in amino acids: CAGRPGVAGNGEQYF. The CDR3 region has the DNA TGTGCCGGGAGGCCCGGGGTAGCGGGAAACGGAGAGCAGTACTTC.

The genes are TRBV6-5 and TRBJ2-2; D gene ambiguous. The CDR3 contains 15 residues. V shed 2 bases and J shed 1 base, with 8 bases lying between them. The V gene's germline CDR1 is MNHEY and CDR2 SVGAGI. This CDR3 reads CASSYGRLNTGELFF. CDR3 in DNA: TGTGCCAGCAGTTACGGGCGGTTGAACACCGGGGAGCTGTTTTTT.